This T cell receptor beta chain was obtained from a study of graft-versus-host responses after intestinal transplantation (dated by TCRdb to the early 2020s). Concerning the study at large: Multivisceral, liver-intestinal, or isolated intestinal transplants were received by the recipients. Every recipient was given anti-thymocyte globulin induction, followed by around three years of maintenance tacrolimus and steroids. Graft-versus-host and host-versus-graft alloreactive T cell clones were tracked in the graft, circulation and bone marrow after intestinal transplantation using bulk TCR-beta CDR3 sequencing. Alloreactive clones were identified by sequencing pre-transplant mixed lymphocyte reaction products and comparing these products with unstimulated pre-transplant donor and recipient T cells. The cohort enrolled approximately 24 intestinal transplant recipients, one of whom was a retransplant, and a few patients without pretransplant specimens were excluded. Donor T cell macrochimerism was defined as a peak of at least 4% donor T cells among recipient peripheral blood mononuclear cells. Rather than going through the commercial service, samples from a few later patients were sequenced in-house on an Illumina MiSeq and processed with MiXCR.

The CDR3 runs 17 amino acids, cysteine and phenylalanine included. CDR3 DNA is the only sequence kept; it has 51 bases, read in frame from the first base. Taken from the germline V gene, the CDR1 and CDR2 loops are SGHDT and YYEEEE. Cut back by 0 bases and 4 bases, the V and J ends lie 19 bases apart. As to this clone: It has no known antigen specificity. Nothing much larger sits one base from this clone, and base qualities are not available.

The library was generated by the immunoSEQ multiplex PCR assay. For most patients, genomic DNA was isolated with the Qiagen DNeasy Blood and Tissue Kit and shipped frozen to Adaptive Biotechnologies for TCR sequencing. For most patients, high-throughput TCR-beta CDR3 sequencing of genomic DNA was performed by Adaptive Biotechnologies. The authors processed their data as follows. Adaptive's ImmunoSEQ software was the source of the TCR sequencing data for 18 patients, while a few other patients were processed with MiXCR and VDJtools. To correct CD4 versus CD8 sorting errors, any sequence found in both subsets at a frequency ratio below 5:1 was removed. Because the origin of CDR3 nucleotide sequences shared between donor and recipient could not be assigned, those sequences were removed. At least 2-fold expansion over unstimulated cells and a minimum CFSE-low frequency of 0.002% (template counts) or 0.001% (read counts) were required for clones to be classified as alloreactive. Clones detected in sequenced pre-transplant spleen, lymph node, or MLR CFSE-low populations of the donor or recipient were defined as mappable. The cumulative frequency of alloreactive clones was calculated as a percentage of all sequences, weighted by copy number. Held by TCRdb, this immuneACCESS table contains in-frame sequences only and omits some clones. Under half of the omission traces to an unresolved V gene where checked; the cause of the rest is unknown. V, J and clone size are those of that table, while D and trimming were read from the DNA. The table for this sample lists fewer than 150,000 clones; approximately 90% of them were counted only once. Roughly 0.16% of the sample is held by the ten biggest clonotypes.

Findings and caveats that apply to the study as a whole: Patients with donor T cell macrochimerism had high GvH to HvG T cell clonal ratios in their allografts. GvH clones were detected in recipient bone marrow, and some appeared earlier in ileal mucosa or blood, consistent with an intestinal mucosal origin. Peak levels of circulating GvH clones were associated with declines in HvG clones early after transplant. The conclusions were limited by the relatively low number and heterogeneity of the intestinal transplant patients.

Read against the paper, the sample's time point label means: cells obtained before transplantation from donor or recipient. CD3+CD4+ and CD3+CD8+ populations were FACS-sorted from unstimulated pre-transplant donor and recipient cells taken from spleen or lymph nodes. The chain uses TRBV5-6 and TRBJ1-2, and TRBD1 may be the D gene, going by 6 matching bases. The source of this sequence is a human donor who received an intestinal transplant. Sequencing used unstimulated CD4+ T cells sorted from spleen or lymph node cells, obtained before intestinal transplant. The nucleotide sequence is TGTGCCAGCAGCTTGGTGCAGGGGTCCTACGCCTTCTATGGCTACACCTTC. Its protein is CASSLVQGSYAFYGYTF.